Given below is one TCR beta chain in context. This clone was observed a handful of times. Its specific antigen is unknown. No much larger clone is present one base from it, and per-base qualities are unavailable. The CDR3 starts with the cysteine, ends with the phenylalanine, and has 14 residues. Kept here is only the CDR3 DNA, which spans 42 bases and is read in frame from base 1. Trimming takes 7 bases off V and 0 bases off J; junction bases not matched to a gene: 4. In the germline V gene, CDR1 corresponds to MDHEN and CDR2 to SYDVKM. This sample was included in a study of memory CD4+ T cells and cytomegalovirus serostatus (dated by TCRdb to the late 2010s). With respect to the entire study: A total of roughly 33 healthy Belgian adults, of whom 9 were CMV seropositive and 24 were CMV seronegative, were included in the cohort. CD4+ memory TCRbeta repertoires of a Belgian cohort with known cytomegalovirus serostatus were sequenced in order to replicate a published TCR-based CMV serostatus classifier.

What the work shows at the level of the full study, not this receptor alone: For predicting CMV serostatus, the median bootstrapped AUC was approximately 0.95 using the original framework and about 0.9 using a US-trained random forest. Only CD4+CD45RO+ memory cells were sequenced, in contrast to the original study, in which naive and memory CD4+ and CD8+ populations were covered. The results were interpreted as suggesting that the CMV-associated TCR signature is largely present in the CD4+ memory repertoire. Of fewer than 200 previously reported CMV-associated TCRbeta sequences, around 70 appeared in the CD4+ memory repertoires, each in one to five individuals. On the Belgian cohort, the classifier based on the original framework reached a median bootstrapped AUC of roughly 0.96, with a 95% CI of 0.76-1.00.

Genomic DNA was extracted from sorted cells with the Quick-DNA Microprep Kit. Amplification of TCRbeta DNA was done with the immunoSEQ hsTCRbeta kit, following the protocol from the manufacturer. TCRbeta libraries were sequenced on an Illumina MiSeq instrument. The original pipeline was this. Once out-of-frame sequences had been removed, millions of distinct TCRbeta sequences were left, which works out to an average of around 70,000 per individual. Each individual was scored using the number of 150 to 200 previously reported CMV-associated TCRbeta sequences that the individual carried and the total number of productive distinct TCRbeta sequences. A beta-binomial model was reimplemented in Python, and random forests from scikit-learn, run with default parameters, were trained on data from the US cohort. On the Belgian cohort, classifier performance was reported as the median AUC, along with percentile confidence intervals, across 10,000 bootstrap iterations. The source is immuneACCESS, and TCRdb retained only in-frame sequences with V and J called. Part of the clones is not carried over; for the studies checked, unresolved V genes explain less than half of this, and the remainder is unexplained. The V and J calls and the clone size are those of that table, but D and trimming were determined from the DNA. The sample table contains 50,000 to 60,000 clones; only one count was recorded for approximately 80% of them. The top ten clonotypes cover over 0.55% of the sample.

A FACSAria II was used to sort memory CD4+ T cells, defined as single viable CD3+CD4+CD8-CD45RO+ cells. CMV serostatus was assessed using a Roche Elecsys assay, by which serum IgG against CMV pp150, pp28, p38 and p52 was detected. Following thawing, total CD4+ T cells were enriched through positive selection using CD4 magnetic microbeads. The samples came from a different study that was designed specifically to examine the CD4+ T cell memory repertoire. Following standard operating procedures, peripheral blood mononuclear cells were isolated and cryopreserved, while serum was kept at -80 degrees C. CD3-PerCP (BW264/56), CD4-APC (RPA-T4), CD45RO-PE (UCHT1) and CD8-Pacific Orange (3B5) antibodies were used for staining, and non-viable cells were excluded with Sytox blue.

The chain joins TRBV28 to TRBJ1-1; 8 bases in the middle match TRBD1. The clonotype was recovered from an adult in good health and CMV-seronegative. The source material was memory CD4+ T cells from blood. This receptor carries the CDR3 CASMTGAMNTEAFF. Read as DNA, the sequence is TGTGCCAGCATGACAGGGGCAATGAACACTGAAGCTTTCTTT.